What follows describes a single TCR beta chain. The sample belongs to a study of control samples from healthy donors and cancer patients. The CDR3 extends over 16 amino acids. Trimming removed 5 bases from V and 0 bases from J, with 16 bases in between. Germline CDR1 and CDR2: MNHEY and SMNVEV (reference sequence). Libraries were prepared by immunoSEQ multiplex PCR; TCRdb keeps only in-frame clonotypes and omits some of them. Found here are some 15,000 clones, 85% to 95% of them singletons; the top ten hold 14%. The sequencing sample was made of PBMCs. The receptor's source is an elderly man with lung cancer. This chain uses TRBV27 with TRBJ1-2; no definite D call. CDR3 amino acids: CASSPPSLDSNYGYTF. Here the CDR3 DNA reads TGTGCCAGCAGTCCACCATCCCTCGACTCTAACTATGGCTACACCTTC.